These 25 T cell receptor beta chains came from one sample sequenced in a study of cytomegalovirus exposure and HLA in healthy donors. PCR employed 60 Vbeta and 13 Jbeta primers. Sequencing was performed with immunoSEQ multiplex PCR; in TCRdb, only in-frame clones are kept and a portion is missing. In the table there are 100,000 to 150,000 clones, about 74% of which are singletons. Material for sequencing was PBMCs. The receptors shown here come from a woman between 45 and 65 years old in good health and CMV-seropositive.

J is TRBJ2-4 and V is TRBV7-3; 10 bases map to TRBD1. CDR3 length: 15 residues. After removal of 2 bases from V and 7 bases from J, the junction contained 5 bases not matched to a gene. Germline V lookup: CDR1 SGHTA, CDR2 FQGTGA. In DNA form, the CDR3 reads TGTGCCAGCAGCTTAGCCCCGGGACAGGGGAACATTCAGTACTTC. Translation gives CASSLAPGQGNIQYF. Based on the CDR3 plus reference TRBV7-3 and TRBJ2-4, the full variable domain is GAGVSQTPSNKVTEKGKYVELRCDPISGHTALYWYRQSLGQGPEFLIYFQGTGAADDSGLPNDRFFAVRPEGSVSTLKIQRTERGDSAVYLCASSLAPGQGNIQYFGAGTRLSVL.

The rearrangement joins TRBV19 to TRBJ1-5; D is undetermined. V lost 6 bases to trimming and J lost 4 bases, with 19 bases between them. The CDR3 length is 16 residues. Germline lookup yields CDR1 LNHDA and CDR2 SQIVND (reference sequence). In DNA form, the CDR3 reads TGTGCCAGTAGCCGAAGCCGGGAAATCGGGAATCAGCCCCAGCATTTT. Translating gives CASSRSREIGNQPQHF.

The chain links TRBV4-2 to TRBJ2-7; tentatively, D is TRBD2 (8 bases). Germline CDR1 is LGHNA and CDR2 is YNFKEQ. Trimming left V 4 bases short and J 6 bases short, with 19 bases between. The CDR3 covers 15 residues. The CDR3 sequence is CASSPLEGAGGEQYF. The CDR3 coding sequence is TGTGCCAGCAGCCCCTTGGAGGGGGCGGGAGGCGAGCAGTACTTC.

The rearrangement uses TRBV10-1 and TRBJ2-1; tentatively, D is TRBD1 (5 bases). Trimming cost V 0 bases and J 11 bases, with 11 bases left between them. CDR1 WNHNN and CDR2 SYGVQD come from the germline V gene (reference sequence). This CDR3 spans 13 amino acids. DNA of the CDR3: TGCGCCAGCAGTGAGTCTATAGGGGTTCAGCAGTTCTTC. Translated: CASSESIGVQQFF.

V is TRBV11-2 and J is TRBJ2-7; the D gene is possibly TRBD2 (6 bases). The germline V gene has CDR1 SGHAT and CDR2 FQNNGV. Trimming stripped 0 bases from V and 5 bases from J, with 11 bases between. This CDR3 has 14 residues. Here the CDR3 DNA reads TGTGCCAGCAGCTTAGAATACGGGAGAGACGAGCAGTACTTC. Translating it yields CASSLEYGRDEQYF.

CDR3 region: CASSLAPAGGGYTF. CDR3 nucleotides: TGTGCCAGCAGCTTAGCCCCCGCGGGGGGTGGCTACACCTTC. The J gene is TRBJ1-2, the V gene TRBV11-2, with D maybe TRBD1 (5 bases). Germline assignment: CDR1 SGHAT and CDR2 FQNNGV. The CDR3 consists of 14 residues. Trimming stripped 1 base from V and 7 bases from J, with 13 bases between.

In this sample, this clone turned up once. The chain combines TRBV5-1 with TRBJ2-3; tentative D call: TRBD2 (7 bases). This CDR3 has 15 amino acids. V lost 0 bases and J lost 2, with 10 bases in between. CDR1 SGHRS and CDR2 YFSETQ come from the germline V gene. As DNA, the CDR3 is TGCGCCAGCAGCTTGGCGGCGGGGGCCACAGATACGCAGTATTTT. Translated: CASSLAAGATDTQYF. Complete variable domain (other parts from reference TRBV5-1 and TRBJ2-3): KAGVTQTPRYLIKTRGQQVTLSCSPISGHRSVSWYQQTPGQGLQFLFEYFSETQRNKGNFPGRFSGRQFSNSRSEMNVSTLELGDSALYLCASSLAAGATDTQYFGPGTRLTVL.

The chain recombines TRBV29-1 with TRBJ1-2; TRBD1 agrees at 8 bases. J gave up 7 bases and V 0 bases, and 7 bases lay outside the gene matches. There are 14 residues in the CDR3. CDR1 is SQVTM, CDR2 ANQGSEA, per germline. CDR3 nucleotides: TGCAGCGTTGAAGATAGCTCCGGGACAGGTGGCTACACCTTC. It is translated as CSVEDSSGTGGYTF.

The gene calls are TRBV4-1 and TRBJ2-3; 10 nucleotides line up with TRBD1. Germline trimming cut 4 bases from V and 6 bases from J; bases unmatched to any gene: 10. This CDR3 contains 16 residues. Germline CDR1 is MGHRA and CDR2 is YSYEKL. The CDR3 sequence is CASSLLPGQGWDTQYF. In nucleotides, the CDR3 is TGCGCCAGCAGCCTCTTACCGGGACAGGGGTGGGATACGCAGTATTTT.

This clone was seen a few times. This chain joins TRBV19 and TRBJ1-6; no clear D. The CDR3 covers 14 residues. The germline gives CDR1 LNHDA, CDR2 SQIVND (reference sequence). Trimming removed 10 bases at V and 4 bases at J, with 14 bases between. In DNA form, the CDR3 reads TGTGCCACCAGAGGTTATGGGTATAATTCACCCCTCCACTTT. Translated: CATRGYGYNSPLHF. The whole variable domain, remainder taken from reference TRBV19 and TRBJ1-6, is DGGITQSPKYLFRKEGQNVTLSCEQNLNHDAMYWYRQDPGQGLRLIYYSQIVNDFQKGDIAEGYSVSREKKESFPLTVTSAQKNPTAFYLCATRGYGYNSPLHFGNGTRLTVT.

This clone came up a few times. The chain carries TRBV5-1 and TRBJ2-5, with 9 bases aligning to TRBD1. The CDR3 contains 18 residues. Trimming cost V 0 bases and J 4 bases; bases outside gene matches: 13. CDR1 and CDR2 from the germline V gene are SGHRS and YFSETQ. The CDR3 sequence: CASSLAPTGGRGGETQYF. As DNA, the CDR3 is TGCGCCAGCAGCTTGGCCCCGACAGGGGGAAGAGGGGGAGAGACCCAGTACTTC.

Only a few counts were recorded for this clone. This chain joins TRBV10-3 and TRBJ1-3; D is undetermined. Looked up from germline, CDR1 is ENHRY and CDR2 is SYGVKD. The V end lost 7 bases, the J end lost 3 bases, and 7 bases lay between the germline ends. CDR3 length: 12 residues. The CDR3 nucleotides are TGTGCCATCAAGTCCGGTGGAAACACCATATATTTT. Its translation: CAIKSGGNTIYF.

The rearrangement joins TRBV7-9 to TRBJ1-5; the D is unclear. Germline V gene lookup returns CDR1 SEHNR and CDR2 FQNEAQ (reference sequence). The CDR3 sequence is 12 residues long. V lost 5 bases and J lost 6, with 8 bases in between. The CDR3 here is CASSDGGQPQHF. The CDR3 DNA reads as TGTGCCAGCAGCGACGGCGGTCAGCCCCAGCATTTT.

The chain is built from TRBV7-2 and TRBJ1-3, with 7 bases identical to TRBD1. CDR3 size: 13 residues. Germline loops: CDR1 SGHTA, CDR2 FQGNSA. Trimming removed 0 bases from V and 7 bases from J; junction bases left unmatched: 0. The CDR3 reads CASSLAGQNTIYF. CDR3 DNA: TGTGCCAGCAGCTTAGCGGGACAGAACACCATATATTTT. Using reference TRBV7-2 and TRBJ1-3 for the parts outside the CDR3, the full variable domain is GAGVSQSPSNKVTEKGKDVELRCDPISGHTALYWYRQSLGQGLEFLIYFQGNSAPDKSGLPSDRFSAERTGGSVSTLTIQRTQQEDSAVYLCASSLAGQNTIYFGEGSWLTVV.

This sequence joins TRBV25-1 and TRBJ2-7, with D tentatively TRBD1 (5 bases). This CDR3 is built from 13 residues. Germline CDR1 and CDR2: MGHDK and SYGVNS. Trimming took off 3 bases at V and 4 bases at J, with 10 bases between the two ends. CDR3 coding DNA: TGTGCCAGCAGTGATTCAGGGTTATACGAGCAGTACTTC. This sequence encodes CASSDSGLYEQYF.

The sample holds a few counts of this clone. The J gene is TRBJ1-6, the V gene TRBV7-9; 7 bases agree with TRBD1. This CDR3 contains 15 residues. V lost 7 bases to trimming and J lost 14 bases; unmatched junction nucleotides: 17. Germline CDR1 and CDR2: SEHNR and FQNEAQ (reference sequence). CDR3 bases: TGTGCCAGCAACTACGCGGGACAGCCCGGGGCCACCCTCCACTTT. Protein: CASNYAGQPGATLHF. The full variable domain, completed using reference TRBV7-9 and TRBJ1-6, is DTGVSQNPRHKITKRGQNVTFRCDPISEHNRLYWYRQTLGQGPEFLTYFQNEAQLEKSRLLSDRFSAERPKGSFSTLEIQRTEQGDSAMYLCASNYAGQPGATLHFGNGTRLTVT.

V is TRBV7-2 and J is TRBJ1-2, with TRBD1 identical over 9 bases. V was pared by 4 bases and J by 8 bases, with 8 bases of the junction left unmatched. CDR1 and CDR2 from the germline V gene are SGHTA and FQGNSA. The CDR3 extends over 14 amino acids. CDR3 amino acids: CASSSQGAIWGYTF. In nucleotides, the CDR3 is TGTGCCAGCAGCTCACAGGGGGCTATATGGGGCTACACCTTC. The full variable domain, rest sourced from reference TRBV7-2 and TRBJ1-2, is GAGVSQSPSNKVTEKGKDVELRCDPISGHTALYWYRQSLGQGLEFLIYFQGNSAPDKSGLPSDRFSAERTGGSVSTLTIQRTQQEDSAVYLCASSSQGAIWGYTFGSGTRLTVV.

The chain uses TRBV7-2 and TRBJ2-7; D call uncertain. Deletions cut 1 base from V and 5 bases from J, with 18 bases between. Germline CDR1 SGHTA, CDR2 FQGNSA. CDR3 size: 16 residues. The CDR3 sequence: CASSLGLDSPWHEQYF. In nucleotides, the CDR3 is TGTGCCAGCAGCTTAGGTTTGGATAGCCCCTGGCACGAGCAGTACTTC. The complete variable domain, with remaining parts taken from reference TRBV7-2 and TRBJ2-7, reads GAGVSQSPSNKVTEKGKDVELRCDPISGHTALYWYRQSLGQGLEFLIYFQGNSAPDKSGLPSDRFSAERTGGSVSTLTIQRTQQEDSAVYLCASSLGLDSPWHEQYFGPGTRLTVT.

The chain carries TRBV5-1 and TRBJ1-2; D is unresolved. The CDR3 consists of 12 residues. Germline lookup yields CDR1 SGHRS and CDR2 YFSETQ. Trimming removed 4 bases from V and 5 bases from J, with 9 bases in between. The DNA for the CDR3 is TGCGCCAGCAGCCTTAATACTTATGGCTACACCTTC. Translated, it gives CASSLNTYGYTF.

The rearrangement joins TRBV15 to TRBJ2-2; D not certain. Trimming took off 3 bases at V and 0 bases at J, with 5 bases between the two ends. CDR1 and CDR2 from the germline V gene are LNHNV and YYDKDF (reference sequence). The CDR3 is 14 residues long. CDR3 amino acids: CATSRTSNTGELFF. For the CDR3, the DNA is TGTGCCACCAGCAGGACATCGAACACCGGGGAGCTGTTTTTT.

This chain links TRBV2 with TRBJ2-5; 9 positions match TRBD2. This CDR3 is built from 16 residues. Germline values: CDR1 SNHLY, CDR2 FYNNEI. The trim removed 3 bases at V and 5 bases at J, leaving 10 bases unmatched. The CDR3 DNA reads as TGTGCCAGCAGTGATTTCGGGCGGGGGGGCCGGGAGACCCAGTACTTC. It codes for CASSDFGRGGRETQYF. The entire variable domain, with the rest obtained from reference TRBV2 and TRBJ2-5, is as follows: EPEVTQTPSHQVTQMGQEVILRCVPISNHLYFYWYRQILGQKVEFLVSFYNNEISEKSEIFDDQFSVERPDGSNFTLKIRSTKLEDSAMYFCASSDFGRGGRETQYFGPGTRLLVL.

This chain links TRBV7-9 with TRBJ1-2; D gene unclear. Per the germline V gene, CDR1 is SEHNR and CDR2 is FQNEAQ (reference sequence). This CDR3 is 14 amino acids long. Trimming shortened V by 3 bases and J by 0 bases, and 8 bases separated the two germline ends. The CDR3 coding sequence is TGTGCCAGCAGCTTGGCCCCAGCTAACTATGGCTACACCTTC. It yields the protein CASSLAPANYGYTF.

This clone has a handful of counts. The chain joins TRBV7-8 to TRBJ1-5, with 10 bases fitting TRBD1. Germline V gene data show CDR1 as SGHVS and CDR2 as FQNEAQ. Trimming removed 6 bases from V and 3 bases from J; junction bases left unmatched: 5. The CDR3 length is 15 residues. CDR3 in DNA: TGTGCCAGCAGGGACGACAGGGGGCACAATCAGCCCCAGCATTTT. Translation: CASRDDRGHNQPQHF. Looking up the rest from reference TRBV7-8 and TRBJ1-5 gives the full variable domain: GAGVSQSPRYKVAKRGQDVALRCDPISGHVSLFWYQQALGQGPEFLTYFQNEAQLDKSGLPSDRFFAERPEGSVSTLKIQRTQQEDSAVYLCASRDDRGHNQPQHFGDGTRLSIL.

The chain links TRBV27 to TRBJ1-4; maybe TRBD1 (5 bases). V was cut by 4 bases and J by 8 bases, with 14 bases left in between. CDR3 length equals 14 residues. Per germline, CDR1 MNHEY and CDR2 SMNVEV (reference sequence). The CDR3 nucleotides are TGTGCCAGCAGTTACGGGGGAATGAGGGAAAAACTGTTTTTT. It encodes CASSYGGMREKLFF.

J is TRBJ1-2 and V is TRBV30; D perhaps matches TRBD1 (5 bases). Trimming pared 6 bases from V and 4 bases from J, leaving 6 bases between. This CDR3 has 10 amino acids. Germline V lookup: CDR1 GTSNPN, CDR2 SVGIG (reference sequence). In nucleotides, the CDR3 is TGTGCCTGTACAGGCTATGGCTACACCTTC. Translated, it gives CACTGYGYTF. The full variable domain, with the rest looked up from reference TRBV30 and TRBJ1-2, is SQTIHQWPATLVQPVGSPLSLECTVEGTSNPNLYWYRQAAGRGLQLLFYSVGIGQISSEVPQNLSASRPQDRQFILSSKKLLLSDSGFYLCACTGYGYTFGSGTRLTVV.